This T cell receptor beta chain was obtained from a study of blood T cell repertoires in COVID-19 (dated by TCRdb to 2020 to 2022). In the study overall: Collaborator samples came from the United States, Italy and Spain and covered acute and convalescent phases of COVID-19. Where HLA class I and class II types were available, the types were taken from metadata supplied by the sample provider, not from assay-based typing. The dataset comprised deeply sampled blood TCRbeta repertoires from subjects exposed to, actively infected with, or recovered from COVID-19. Nearly every sample came with metadata listing a de-identified subject ID, COVID-19 status, age in years and sex. The repertoires were made available in a free public database intended to serve as a resource for research on the immune response to SARS-CoV-2. Samples came from the ongoing ImmuneRACE study (first 160 participants) plus 1,254 subjects from 6 global collaborators. The material from the prospective study consisted of cDNA or gDNA derived from T cells, B-cell-depleted T cells, or PBMCs.

The immunoSEQ Assay, a bias-controlled multiplex PCR, was used to amplify TCRbeta CDR3 regions from genomic DNA. The paper's processing steps were these. Within the assay, amplification of reference gene primers was used to estimate how many nucleated cells each sample contained. To quantify the absolute abundance of each unique TCRbeta CDR3 rearrangement, sequence reads were collapsed and filtered. For each sample, productive Simpson clonality was calculated as the square root of Simpson's diversity index across productive rearrangements. Sourced from immuneACCESS, this table was stored by TCRdb with only in-frame sequences that have V and J called. A share of the clones is absent; for the studies checked, an unresolved V gene accounts for under half, and the remainder has no known explanation. V and J calls and clone size are those listed in that table; D and trimming were worked out from the DNA. In all, the sample holds under 200,000 clones, and about 88% of those were seen once. Roughly 6% of the sample belongs to the ten largest clones.

In the case of this clone: Its antigen is currently not known. Qualities for individual bases were not recorded, and no much larger clone is one base off.

The collaborating institutions used their own protocols to collect whole blood in K2EDTA tubes. For TCRbeta analysis, collaborators shipped samples in one of three forms: frozen whole blood, isolated PBMCs, or DNA extracted from either of those sample types. Including cysteine and phenylalanine, the CDR3 has 15 amino acids. The DNA shown is the 45-base CDR3, in frame from base 1. The CDR1 and CDR2 encoded by the germline V gene (reference sequence) are LNHDA and SQIVND. At the junction V is shortened by 5 bases and J by 0 bases, with 13 bases in between. Results the study describes overall, beyond this receptor: The amount of clinical and demographic metadata varied by source and participant and was provided uncurated.

The chain couples TRBV19 to TRBJ1-1, with the D segment identity uncertain. Material for sequencing was peripheral blood. This TCR derives from a man aged 40-49 years with active or convalescent COVID-19. The CDR3 region: CASSVPRGLNTEAFF. The DNA sequence is given as TGTGCCAGTAGTGTGCCCCGGGGTTTGAACACTGAAGCTTTCTTT.